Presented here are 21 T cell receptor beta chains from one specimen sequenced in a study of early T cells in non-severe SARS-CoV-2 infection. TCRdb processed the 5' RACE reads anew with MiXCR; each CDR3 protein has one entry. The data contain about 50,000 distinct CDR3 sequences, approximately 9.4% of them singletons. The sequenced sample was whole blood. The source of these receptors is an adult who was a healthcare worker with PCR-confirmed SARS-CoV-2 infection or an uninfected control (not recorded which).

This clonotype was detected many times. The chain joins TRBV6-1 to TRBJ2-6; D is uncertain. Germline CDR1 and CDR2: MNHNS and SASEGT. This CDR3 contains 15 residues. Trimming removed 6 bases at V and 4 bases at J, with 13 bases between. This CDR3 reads CASSASQIGANVLTF. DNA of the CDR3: TGTGCCAGCAGCGCCTCCCAGATAGGGGCCAACGTCCTGACTTTC.

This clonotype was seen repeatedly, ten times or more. The CDR3 sequence: CASKGKIYNEQFF. In DNA, the CDR3 is TGTGCCAGCAAGGGAAAGATCTACAATGAGCAGTTCTTC. The chain joins TRBV2 to TRBJ2-1, with no clear D. CDR1 is SNHLY and CDR2 is FYNNEI in the germline V gene. The V end lost 7 bases, the J end lost 3 bases, and 10 bases lay between the germline ends. The CDR3 is 13 amino acids.

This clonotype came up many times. In nucleotides, the CDR3 is TGTGCCAGCAGTTACGGGACAGGGGGCACTGAAGCTTTCTTT. This translates into CASSYGTGGTEAFF. V is TRBV12-3 or TRBV12-4 and J is TRBJ1-1; 11 bases match TRBD1. This CDR3 spans 14 amino acids. Trimming removed 4 bases from V and 4 bases from J; junction bases left unmatched: 2.

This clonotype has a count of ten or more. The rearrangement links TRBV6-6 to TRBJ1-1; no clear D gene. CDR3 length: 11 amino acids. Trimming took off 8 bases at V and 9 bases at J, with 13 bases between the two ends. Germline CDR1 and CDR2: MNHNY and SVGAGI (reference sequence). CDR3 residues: CASANQVKAFF. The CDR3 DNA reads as TGTGCCAGCGCAAACCAAGTCAAAGCTTTCTTT.

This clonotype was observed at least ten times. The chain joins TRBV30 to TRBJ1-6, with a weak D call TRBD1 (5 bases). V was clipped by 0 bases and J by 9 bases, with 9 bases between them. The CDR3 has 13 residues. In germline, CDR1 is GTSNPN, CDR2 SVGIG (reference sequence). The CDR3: CAWSVQGGSPLHF. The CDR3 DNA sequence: TGTGCCTGGAGTGTCCAGGGTGGTTCACCCCTCCACTTT. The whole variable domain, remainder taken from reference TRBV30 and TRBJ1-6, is SQTIHQWPATLVQPVGSPLSLECTVEGTSNPNLYWYRQAAGRGLQLLFYSVGIGQISSEVPQNLSASRPQDRQFILSSKKLLLSDSGFYLCAWSVQGGSPLHFGNGTRLTVT.

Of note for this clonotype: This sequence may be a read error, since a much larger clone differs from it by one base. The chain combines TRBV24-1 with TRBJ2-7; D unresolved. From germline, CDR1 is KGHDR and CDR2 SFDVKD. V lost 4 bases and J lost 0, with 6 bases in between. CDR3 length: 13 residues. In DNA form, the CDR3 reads TGTGCCACCAGTGACCATAGCTCCTACGAGCAGTACTTC. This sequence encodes CATSDHSSYEQYF.

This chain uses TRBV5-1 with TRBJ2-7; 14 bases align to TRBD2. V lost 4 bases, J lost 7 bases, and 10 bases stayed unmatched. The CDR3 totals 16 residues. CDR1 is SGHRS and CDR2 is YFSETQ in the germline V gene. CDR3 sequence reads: CASSRLPGLAGVEQYF. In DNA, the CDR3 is TGCGCCAGCAGCCGCCTTCCGGGACTAGCGGGAGTAGAGCAGTACTTC.

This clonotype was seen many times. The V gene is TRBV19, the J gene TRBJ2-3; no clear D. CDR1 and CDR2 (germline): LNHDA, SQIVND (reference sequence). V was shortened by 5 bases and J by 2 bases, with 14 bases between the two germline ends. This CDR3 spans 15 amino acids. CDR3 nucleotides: TGTGCCAGTAGTCCAATCACCGACCCCACAGATACGCAGTATTTT. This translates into CASSPITDPTDTQYF. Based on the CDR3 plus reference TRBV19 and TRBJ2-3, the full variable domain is DGGITQSPKYLFRKEGQNVTLSCEQNLNHDAMYWYRQDPGQGLRLIYYSQIVNDFQKGDIAEGYSVSREKKESFPLTVTSAQKNPTAFYLCASSPITDPTDTQYFGPGTRLTVL.

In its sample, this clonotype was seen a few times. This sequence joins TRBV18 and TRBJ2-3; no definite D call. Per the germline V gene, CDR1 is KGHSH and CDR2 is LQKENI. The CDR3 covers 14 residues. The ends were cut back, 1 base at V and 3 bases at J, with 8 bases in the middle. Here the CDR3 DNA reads TGTGCCAGCTCACCACTGATGTCTACAGATACGCAGTATTTT. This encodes CASSPLMSTDTQYF. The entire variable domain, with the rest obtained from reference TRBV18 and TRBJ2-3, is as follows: NAGVMQNPRHLVRRRGQEARLRCSPMKGHSHVYWYRQLPEEGLKFMVYLQKENIIDESGMPKERFSAEFPKEGPSILRIQQVVRGDSAAYFCASSPLMSTDTQYFGPGTRLTVL.

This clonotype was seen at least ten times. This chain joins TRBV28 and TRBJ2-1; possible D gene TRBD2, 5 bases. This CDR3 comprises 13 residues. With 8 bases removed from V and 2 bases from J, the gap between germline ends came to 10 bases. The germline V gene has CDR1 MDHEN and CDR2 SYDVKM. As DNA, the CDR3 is TGTGCCAGCGGAGGTGAGACCTACAATGAGCAGTTCTTC. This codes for CASGGETYNEQFF.

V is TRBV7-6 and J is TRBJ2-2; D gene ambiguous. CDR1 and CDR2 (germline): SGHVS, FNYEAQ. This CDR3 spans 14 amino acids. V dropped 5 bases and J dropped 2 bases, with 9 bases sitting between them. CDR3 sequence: CASSKNSNTGELFF. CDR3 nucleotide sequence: TGTGCCAGCAGCAAAAACAGCAACACCGGGGAGCTGTTTTTT.

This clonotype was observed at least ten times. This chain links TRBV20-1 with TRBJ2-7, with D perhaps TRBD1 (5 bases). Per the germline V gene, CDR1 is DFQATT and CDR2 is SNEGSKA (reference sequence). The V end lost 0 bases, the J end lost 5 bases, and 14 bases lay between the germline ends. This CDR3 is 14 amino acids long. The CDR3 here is CSARDLGQGHEQYF. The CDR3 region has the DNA TGCAGTGCTAGAGATCTTGGCCAGGGCCACGAGCAGTACTTC.

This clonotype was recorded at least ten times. The CDR3 bases are TGTGCCAGCAGTTATGGGAGCCTGGAGACCCAGTACTTC. Encoded protein: CASSYGSLETQYF. V and J are TRBV6-6 and TRBJ2-5, with D possibly matching TRBD2 (5 bases). Germline values: CDR1 MNHNY, CDR2 SVGAGI (reference sequence). This CDR3 region has 13 residues. Deletions cut 3 bases from V and 5 bases from J, with 10 bases between.

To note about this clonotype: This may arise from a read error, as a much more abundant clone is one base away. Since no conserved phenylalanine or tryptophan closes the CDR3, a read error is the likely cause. The CDR3 sequence is CASSFSTSETDTQYY. CDR3 DNA: TGTGCCAGCAGTTTTTCGACTAGCGAAACAGATACGCAGTATTAT. The J gene is TRBJ2-3, the V gene TRBV12-3 or TRBV12-4; 8 positions match TRBD2. This CDR3 has 15 amino acids. Germline trimming cut 3 bases from V and 3 bases from J; bases unmatched to any gene: 5.

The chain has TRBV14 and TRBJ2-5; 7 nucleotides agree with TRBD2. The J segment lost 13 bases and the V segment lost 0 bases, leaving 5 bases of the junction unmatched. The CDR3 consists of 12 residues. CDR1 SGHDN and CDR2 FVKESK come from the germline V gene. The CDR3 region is CASSQEGGRPYF. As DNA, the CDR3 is TGTGCCAGCAGCCAAGAGGGAGGGCGACCGTACTTC.

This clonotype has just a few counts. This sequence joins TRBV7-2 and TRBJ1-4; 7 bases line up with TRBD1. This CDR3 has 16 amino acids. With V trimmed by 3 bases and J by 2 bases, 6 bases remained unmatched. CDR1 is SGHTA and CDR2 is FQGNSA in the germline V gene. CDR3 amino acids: CASSFRMTGTNEKLFF. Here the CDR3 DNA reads TGTGCCAGCAGCTTCCGAATGACAGGGACTAATGAAAAACTGTTTTTT.

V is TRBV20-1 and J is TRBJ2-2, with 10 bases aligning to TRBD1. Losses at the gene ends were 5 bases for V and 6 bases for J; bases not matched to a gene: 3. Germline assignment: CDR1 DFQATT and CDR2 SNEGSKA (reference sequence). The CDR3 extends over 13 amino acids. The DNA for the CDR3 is TGCAGTGCTTTGGGGACAGGGGCCGGGGAGCTGTTTTTT. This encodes CSALGTGAGELFF.

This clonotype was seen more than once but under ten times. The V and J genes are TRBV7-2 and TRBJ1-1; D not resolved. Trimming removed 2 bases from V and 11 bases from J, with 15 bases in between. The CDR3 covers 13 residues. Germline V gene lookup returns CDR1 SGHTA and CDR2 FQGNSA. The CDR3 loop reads CASSLSRGDVAFF. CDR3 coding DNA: TGTGCCAGCAGCTTAAGTCGGGGAGACGTGGCTTTCTTT.

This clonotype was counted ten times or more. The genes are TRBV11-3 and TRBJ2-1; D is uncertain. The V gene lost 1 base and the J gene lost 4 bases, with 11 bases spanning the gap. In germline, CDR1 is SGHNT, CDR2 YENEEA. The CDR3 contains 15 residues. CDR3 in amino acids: CASSLGGNRYNEQFF. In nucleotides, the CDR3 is TGTGCCAGCAGCTTAGGGGGAAACAGATACAATGAGCAGTTCTTC.

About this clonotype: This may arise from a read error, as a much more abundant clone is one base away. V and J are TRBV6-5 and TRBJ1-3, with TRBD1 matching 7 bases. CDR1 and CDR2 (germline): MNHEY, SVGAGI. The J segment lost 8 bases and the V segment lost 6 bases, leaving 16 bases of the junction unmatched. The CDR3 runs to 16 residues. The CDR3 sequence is CASRRDSGPLGDTIYF. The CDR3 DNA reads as TGTGCCAGCAGGCGGGACAGTGGACCTCTCGGAGACACCATATATTTT.

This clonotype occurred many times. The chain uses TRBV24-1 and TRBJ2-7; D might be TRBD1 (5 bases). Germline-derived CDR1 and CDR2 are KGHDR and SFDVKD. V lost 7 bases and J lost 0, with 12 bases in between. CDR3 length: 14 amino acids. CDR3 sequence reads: CATSPRQSSYEQYF. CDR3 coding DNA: TGTGCCACCAGCCCCCGACAGAGCTCCTACGAGCAGTACTTC.